What follows describes a single T cell receptor beta chain. The antigen it binds to is not known. No base quality information exists; no much larger clone differs at one position. These data come from a study of T cell repertoires in cytomegalovirus infection (dated by TCRdb to between 2018 and 2021). Notes on the research overall: Recently identified HLA-C-restricted CMV epitopes, whose presentation resists viral immunomodulation, were targeted by peptide stimulations together with well-studied HLA-B-restricted epitopes. The HLA type of each donor mattered for the analysis, because public TCR beta signatures pointed to carriage of CMV infection along with the matching HLA type.

Sequenced using an Illumina HiSeq 1500. TCRdb passed the public sequencing reads through fastp at Q25 and MiXCR, retaining productive beta sequences. Entries that share a CDR3 protein sequence are merged under the most common genes and DNA. For this sample there are about 340,000 distinct CDR3 sequences; 25% to 35% appear just once. Roughly 20% of the sample is taken by the ten largest. Findings and caveats that apply to the study as a whole: The ex vivo response was dominated by HLA-C-restricted CMV-specific TCR beta clonotypes, which also provided the single most frequent clonotype in two of eight donors. Cumulative frequency of public TCR beta family members discriminated carriers of CMV infection plus the relevant HLA type in this cohort and an independent 352-donor cohort.

The CDR1 and CDR2 encoded by the germline V gene are SGHTA and FQGTGA. From cysteine to phenylalanine, the CDR3 is 18 amino acids long. The entry retains the CDR3 DNA only, 54 bases that are in frame from base 1. Germline trimming: 5 bases from V, 0 bases from J; junction bases outside gene matches: 13. Sample treatment or condition, as interpreted from the label and publication: in vitro stimulation with specific CMV peptide epitopes to enrich CMV-specific T cells. The TCR sequence derives from a human donor in good health (CMV status not recorded). Some clones in this sample may be carry-over from other donors' samples. Source: cultured PBMCs, taken from culture after CMV antigen stimulation. Recombination joined TRBV7-3 with TRBJ2-3; TRBD2 fits 8 bases in the junction. The DNA reads TGTGCCAGCAGCCCTGCTGTAGTAGCGGGGACTAGCACAGATACGCAGTATTTT. This translates into CASSPAVVAGTSTDTQYF.